The present T cell receptor (beta chain) was sequenced within a study of tissue T cells after allogeneic stem cell transplantation (dated by TCRdb to the early 2020s). About the full investigation: Using research autopsies of patients with and without GVHD, plus mouse models of GVHD, the study profiled TCR beta repertoires across many tissues. The human arm was conducted as a prospective observational study, and neither blinding nor randomization was performed.

This clone was counted a few times. It lacks a known antigen. Gene designations and germline sequences in this entry are those of the mouse. The read terminates 1 residue ahead of where the CDR3 ends, so the germline J gene completes it. General study outcomes and caveats: A small and clinically heterogeneous patient cohort was studied, and sampling depth was acknowledged as a limitation. Few T cell clones were found to be shared across patients, but shared repertoire signatures across patients were revealed in a tissue-specific fashion by motif-based clustering. Which tissue TCRs were alloreactive or antigen-specific was not determined in the study, and some clones might have been persisting host cells. Within patients, how anatomically similar tissues were was a major factor shaping TCR repertoire composition, regardless of disease or transplant status. In both patients and mice, T cells from blood and spleen picked up only a limited part of the TCR repertoire that was detected in tissues.

The method was the immunoSEQ multiplex PCR assay. Adaptive Biotechnologies performed TCRbeta CDR3 sequencing at survey depth and reported CDR3 sequences, V/J genes, productive frequency, and template counts. TCR beta CDR3 regions were amplified from genomic DNA rather than RNA. In the source study's methods: Jensen-Shannon divergence served to quantify pairwise repertoire overlap between tissues, with 0 meaning identical and 1 meaning complete divergence. Based on pairwise JSD values, tissues were grouped by single-linkage agglomerative hierarchical clustering, and the results were shown as dendrograms. GLIPH2 was run on all patient samples with simulation_depth 1000, kmer_min_depth 3 and cdr3_length_cutoff 8, and groups with more than two unique CDR3s were retained. A standardized tissue-overlap score was generated by extrapolating Jaccard GLIPH-group overlap across patients to a standard repertoire size of 1000 clones. Associations of diversity with clinical or experimental variables used linear mixed-effect models with tissue fixed effects and individual random effects. The source is immuneACCESS, and TCRdb retained only in-frame sequences with V and J called. Part of the clones is not carried over; for the studies checked, unresolved V genes explain less than half of this, and the remainder is unexplained. V and J calls and clone size are those listed in that table; D and trimming were worked out from the DNA. The sample contains roughly 8,900 clones, approximately 45% of them found a single time. The top ten clones comprise roughly 7.1% of the sample.

The time point tag for this specimen amounts to: mouse harvest day 7 after allogeneic transplant. Mouse grafts consisting of 10^7 T-cell-depleted bone marrow cells combined with 10^6 splenic CD5+ T cells were administered by tail vein injection. A major MHC-mismatch B6 (H2b) into BALB/c (H2d) model was used to model mouse GVHD, and tissues were profiled at day 7 or 14. On day 7 or 14 post-transplant, mouse tissues and retro-orbital blood were harvested with separate sterile tools for each animal, and livers were flushed before harvest. Before genomic DNA isolation with the DNeasy Blood & Tissue Kit, mouse tissues were minced with razor blades in buffered saline. Based on the germline V gene (reference sequence), the CDR1 and CDR2 sequences are KGHPV and FQNQEV. Trimming leaves V shorter by 4 bases and J shorter by 3 bases, with the junction holding 2 bases beyond the gene matches. The CDR3 runs 13 residues from the cysteine to the phenylalanine. The 36 bases shown cover part of the CDR3, and their frame starts at base 1.

The source material was gut tissue. The sequence was obtained from a female BALB/c mouse given C57BL/6 T cells with graft-versus-host disease after an allogeneic hematopoietic cell transplant. The chain employs TRBV26 and TRBJ2-7; TRBD2 agrees with 8 junctional bases. Partial CDR3 DNA: TGTGCCAGCAGTCCGGGACTGGACTATGAACAGTAC. It translates as CASSPGLDYEQY. The whole CDR3 reads CASSPGLDYEQYF.